This T cell receptor beta chain emerged from a study of prognosis after radiotherapy for stage I lung cancer. Across the whole study: Radiotherapy preceded distant metastases in a handful of patients (median approximately 7 months); approximately 15 showed no significant progression. General study results and limits: The median unique TCR clone count dropped from approximately 10,000 to 7,000 after stereotactic body radiation therapy. The study found lower Shannon entropy after stereotactic body radiation therapy in patients who developed distant metastases.

From germline, CDR1 is KGHDR and CDR2 SFDVKD. The V and J ends lost 3 bases and 2 bases, in that order; junction bases with no gene match: 8. This CDR3 contains 16 residues. The TCR beta CDR3 region was amplified from genomic DNA, with two rounds of multiplex PCR being used for the amplification. Primers (each specific to one TRBV or TRBJ gene) were used in first-round PCR. PCR's second round employed universal primers. TCRdb re-analysed the multiplex PCR reads in MiXCR, keeping a single row per CDR3 protein. The sample shows nearly 25,000 distinct CDR3 sequences, 40% of them seen only once. This clonotype is categorized as medium-sized (0.01 to 0.1%). The antigen remains undetermined.

The genes are TRBV24-1 and TRBJ1-2; 7 bases map to TRBD1. This TCR came from a donor of 50 years or more with non-small cell lung cancer. The sequences come from PBMCs, collected before or after stereotactic body radiation therapy (not recorded which). CDR3 amino acids: CATSDTKPGQNYGYTF. DNA of the CDR3: TGTGCCACCAGTGATACCAAACCGGGACAGAACTATGGCTACACCTTC.